One and the same sample provided the 24 T cell receptor delta chains below, sequenced in a study of γδ T cells in repeated Plasmodium falciparum infection. TCRdb re-called the multiplex PCR reads with CATT. The sample records around 82,000 delta-chain clones, over 1.1% being singletons. Flow sorting of PBMC yielded separate Vgamma9/Vdelta2+ and Vdelta2-negative gammadelta T cell populations for bulk repertoire analysis. What was sequenced was gamma-delta T cells from blood. All receptors come from a pool of human donors (malaria-infected and uninfected, not separated).

This clone was observed a few times. The protein in TCRdb stems from a much larger clone and differs at residue 11 from this DNA's translation, likely a read error; here the protein is translated from the DNA. The rearrangement uses TRDV1 and TRDJ1; 10 bases align to TRDD3. The J segment lost 2 bases and the V segment lost 0 bases, leaving 36 bases of the junction unmatched. This CDR3 is 27 amino acids long. CDR1 TSWWSYY and CDR2 QGS come from the germline V gene. CDR3: CALGELVFLQPGGYHLRLAYRTDKLIF. Written as DNA, the CDR3 is TGTGCTCTTGGGGAACTAGTCTTCCTACAACCTGGGGGATATCACCTCCGACTGGCGTATCGTACCGATAAACTCATCTTT.

This clone was seen many times. The same CDR3 is also encoded by other DNA sequences in this sample. The chain uses TRDV1 and TRDJ1; TRDD3 matches at 12 bases. CDR3 length equals 20 residues. Trimming took 7 bases from V and 0 from J; bases not matched to a gene: 18. Germline CDR1 and CDR2: TSWWSYY and QGS. The CDR3 DNA reads as TGTGCTCTTGACCAACGTAACGCTGGGGGATACGGGGTGGACACCGATAAACTCATCTTT. This gives the protein CALDQRNAGGYGVDTDKLIF.

This clone was counted ten times or more. This chain uses TRDV1 with TRDJ3, with D possibly matching TRDD2 (5 bases). The germline V gene has CDR1 TSWWSYY and CDR2 QGS. This CDR3 spans 21 amino acids. The ends were cut back, 3 bases at V and 0 bases at J, with 21 bases in the middle. CDR3 bases: TGTGCTCTTGGGGATGGAGGGCCGGGGCCTCCTAGCTCCTGGGACACCCGACAGATGTTTTTC. Protein: CALGDGGPGPPSSWDTRQMFF.

This clone was counted a few times. For this DNA, TCRdb reports the protein of a much larger clone, which diverges at residue 6, most likely from a read error; the protein presented here is translated directly from the DNA. The chain couples TRDV2 to TRDJ3; 8 bases are a match to TRDD3. In the absence of a J gene in TCRdb, the DNA was matched to germline to assign it here. The germline V gene has CDR1 GEAIGNYY and CDR2 EKD. The CDR3 is made up of 18 amino acids. V was clipped by 0 bases and J by 0 bases; unmatched bases: 3. CDR3 nucleotides: TGTGCCTGTGACACCGGTGGGGATACCTCCTGGGACACCCGACAGATGTTTTTC. Protein: CACDTGGDTSWDTRQMFF.

This clone was detected a few times. The protein that TCRdb holds for this DNA derives from a much larger clone and differs from the translated DNA at residue 17, which likely indicates a read error; the protein shown here is translated from the DNA. V usage is TRDV2 and J usage is TRDJ1; 12 bases are shared with TRDD3. Germline V gene sequence: CDR1 GEAIGNYY, CDR2 EKD. The CDR3 is 20 amino acids. The CDR3 nucleotides read TGTGCCTGTGACACCGTCCGCGGCTGGGGGATACGAAGGTACACCGATGAACTCATCTTT. It translates to CACDTVRGWGIRRYTDELIF.

Details on this clone: The protein TCRdb lists belongs to a much larger clone and differs from this DNA's translation at residue 20, which points to a read error; the protein shown is made from the DNA. The rearrangement uses TRDV1 and TRDJ1; 9 nucleotides agree with TRDD3. Germline loops: CDR1 TSWWSYY, CDR2 QGS. The CDR3 is 21 amino acids. CDR3 DNA: TGTGCTCTTGGGGATTCTACGGGAATTTACTGGGGGACTAGGGGGACCGATAAACTCACCTTT. It encodes CALGDSTGIYWGTRGTDKLTF.

This clone was counted a few times. TCRdb lists the protein of a much larger clone for this DNA, which differs at residues 9 and 16, so this is likely a read error; the protein given here is translated from the DNA itself. The chain employs TRDV2 and TRDJ1, with D perhaps being TRDD2 or TRDD3 (6 bases each). This CDR3 contains 21 residues. Germline CDR1 GEAIGNYY, CDR2 EKD. V shed 0 bases and J shed 3 bases, with 31 bases lying between them. The CDR3 DNA follows: TGTGCCTGTGACACCGTTACTGGGAGATACACCATTCCTTCCCACCCCGATAAACTCATCTTT. It specifies CACDTVTGRYTIPSHPDKLIF.

This clone showed up just a few times. Translating this DNA gives a protein that differs at residue 12 from the TCRdb one, which belongs to a much larger clone; a read error is likely, and the protein shown is this translation. V is TRDV1 and J is TRDJ1, with TRDD3 identical over 8 bases. Trimming at V came to 1 base and at J to 3 bases, leaving 22 bases not matched to a gene. Per the germline V gene, CDR1 is TSWWSYY and CDR2 is QGS. The CDR3 is 21 residues long. CDR3: CALGEPPFPSIEGYGADKLIF. The CDR3, as DNA: TGTGCTCTTGGGGAACCCCCCTTCCCCTCAATCGAGGGATACGGGGCCGATAAACTCATCTTT.

About this clone: The amino acid sequence in TCRdb belongs to a much larger clone and departs from this DNA's translation at residue 4, likely a sequencing read error; the sequence shown is translated from the DNA. At the DNA level, this CDR3 is encoded by other sequences in the same sample as well. The rearrangement links TRDV3 to TRDJ1, with a tentative D call TRDD3 (5 bases). Assignment of the J gene here rests on matching the DNA to germline, because TCRdb gives none. This CDR3 has 13 residues. V shed 2 bases and J shed 0 bases, with 10 bases lying between them. Germline V lookup: CDR1 TVYSNPD, CDR2 GDNSRS (reference sequence). The CDR3 loop is CAFPGEYTDKLIF. CDR3 DNA sequence: TGTGCCTTTCCCGGGGAATACACCGATAAACTCATCTTT. Together with reference TRDV3 and TRDJ1, the CDR3 gives the full variable domain: CDKVTQSSPDQTVASGSEVVLLCTYDTVYSNPDLFWYRIRPDYSFQFVFYGDNSRSEGADFTQGRFSVKHILTQKAFHLVISPVRTEDSATYYCAFPGEYTDKLIFGKGTRVTVEP.

Comments on this clone: The protein given by TCRdb reflects a much larger clone and differs at residue 8 from this DNA's translation, likely from a read error; the protein shown is the DNA's translation. The chain couples TRDV2 to TRDJ1; TRDD3 is a possible D gene (5 bases). Germline values: CDR1 GEAIGNYY, CDR2 EKD. With 3 bases removed from V and 0 bases from J, the gap between germline ends came to 13 bases. This CDR3 has 15 residues. The CDR3 protein is CACDQWGHYTDKLIF. Written as DNA, the CDR3 is TGTGCCTGTGACCAGTGGGGCCATTACACCGATAAACTCATCTTT.

This clone was found a few times. This DNA translates differently at residue 8 from the TCRdb protein, which is that of a much larger clone; a read error is likely, and the protein shown is the DNA's own translation. The V and J genes are TRDV2 and TRDJ1; the match to TRDD3 covers 10 bases. TCRdb records no J gene; here it was assigned by comparing the DNA to germline. CDR1 GEAIGNYY and CDR2 EKD come from the germline V gene. The CDR3 spans 18 residues. Trimming cost V 3 bases and J 2 bases; bases outside gene matches: 14. CDR3 sequence: CACDLNILWGIATDKLIF. DNA of the CDR3: TGTGCCTGTGACCTTAATATCCTCTGGGGGATAGCGACCGATAAACTCATCTTT.

This clone was counted a few times. This rearrangement joins TRDV1 to TRDJ1, with TRDD3 matching over 12 bases. Germline V gene lookup returns CDR1 TSWWSYY and CDR2 QGS. The CDR3 is made up of 17 amino acids. Germline trimming cut 0 bases from V and 11 bases from J; bases unmatched to any gene: 13. In DNA, the CDR3 is TGTGCTCTTGGGGAACTTCTCCCTGGGGGATACGAGGTCTGGCTCATCTTT. Translation: CALGELLPGGYEVWLIF.

This clone was observed a handful of times. TCRdb has a much larger clone's protein, which differs at residue 6 from the translation of this DNA, likely because of a read error; what is shown is the protein translated from the DNA. The V gene was identified as TRDV1, while no J gene was called; the table's D call TRDD3 went unverified against the DNA. This CDR3 has 14 residues. Germline assignment: CDR1 TSWWSYY and CDR2 QGS. Here the CDR3 reads CALGEYLGDSVLIF. The DNA of the CDR3 is TGTGCTCTTGGGGAATACCTGGGGGATTCGGTGCTCATCTTT.

To note about this clone: Only one base separates this from a far larger clonotype, so it likely reflects a read error. The identical CDR3 is also encoded by other nucleotide sequences in the sample. This chain joins TRDV2 and TRDJ1; no firm D call. The J gene, not given by TCRdb, was assigned here from a germline match of the nucleotide sequence. The germline V gene encodes CDR1 GEAIGNYY and CDR2 EKD. The CDR3 sequence is 15 residues long. V was clipped by 3 bases and J by 7 bases, with 20 bases between them. The CDR3 nucleotides are TGTGCCTGTGACCCCTTACAACGTCCGCATGGTAAACTCATCTTT. Encoded protein: CACDPLQRPHGKLIF.

This clone was observed many times. This DNA translates differently at residue 15 from the TCRdb protein, which is that of a much larger clone; a read error is likely, and the protein shown is the DNA's own translation. The chain is built from TRDV2 and TRDJ1, with 11 bases identical to TRDD3. From germline, CDR1 is GEAIGNYY and CDR2 EKD. The CDR3 contains 19 residues. The CDR3 bases are TGTGCCTGTGACACCGTAGGTGGGGGATACGTGGGGTACACCGGTAAACTCATCTTT. Translating it yields CACDTVGGGYVGYTGKLIF.

Details on this clone: The translation of this DNA and the TCRdb protein of a much larger clone differ at residue 11, probably owing to a read error; the protein shown here is translated from the DNA. The chain couples TRDV1 to TRDJ1, with 9 bases identical to TRDD3. Here the J gene was assigned by germline matching of the DNA, as TCRdb has none. CDR1 TSWWSYY and CDR2 QGS come from the germline V gene. The CDR3 consists of 21 residues. V dropped 5 bases and J dropped 0; count of bases not matched to a gene: 22. For the CDR3, the DNA is TGTGCTCTTGGGCCCTTCAGGCCCTGGGGGATGCCCGCACGGTACACCGATAAACTCATCTTT. Amino acid sequence: CALGPFRPWGMPARYTDKLIF.

This clone was seen only a few times. For this DNA, TCRdb reports the protein of a much larger clone, which diverges at residue 4, most likely from a read error; the protein presented here is translated directly from the DNA. The V and J genes are TRDV2 and TRDJ1; D unresolved. TCRdb carries no J gene annotation; the J gene was assigned here by matching the DNA with germline. V lost 5 bases to trimming and J lost 5 bases, with 17 bases between them. The CDR3 extends over 14 amino acids. From germline, CDR1 is GEAIGNYY and CDR2 EKD. The CDR3 spells CACGSLTTSDKLIF. CDR3 DNA: TGTGCCTGTGGCTCGCTAACGACCTCTGATAAACTCATCTTT.

This clone was seen a handful of times. Given a far larger clone just one base away, this is likely a sequencing read error. CDR3 sequence: CALGAFYWGIQSQYLTAQLFF. For the CDR3, the DNA is TGTGCTCTTGGGGCGTTTTACTGGGGGATACAGTCCCAATATTTGACGGCACAACTCTTCTTT. J is TRDJ2 and V is TRDV1, with TRDD3 matching over 12 bases. The J gene comes from matching the DNA to germline here; TCRdb lacks it. The CDR3 contains 21 residues. From germline, CDR1 is TSWWSYY and CDR2 QGS.

As concerns this clone: It differs at one base from a far larger clone, so likely a read error. This chain joins TRDV2 and TRDJ1, with D unresolved. Germline matching of the DNA provided the J gene here, since TCRdb leaves it blank. Germline values: CDR1 GEAIGNYY, CDR2 EKD. CDR3 length equals 15 residues. The V end lost 3 bases, the J end lost 0 bases, and 13 bases lay between the germline ends. The CDR3 loop reads CACDPIGMYTDKLIF. CDR3 coding DNA: TGTGCCTGTGACCCTATTGGAATGTACACCGATAAACTCATCTTT.

Comments on this clone: The mismatch at residue 22 between this DNA's translation and the TCRdb protein of a much larger clone likely reflects a read error; the protein shown is translated from the DNA. TRDV2 is the V gene, and the J gene was not called; TRDD3 is taken as the D call from the table, unchecked against the DNA. CDR1 and CDR2 from the germline V gene are GEAIGNYY and EKD. This CDR3 contains 23 residues. The CDR3 loop is CACDTIDSSWKTGDVTATDKLTF. The CDR3, as DNA: TGTGCCTGTGACACCATTGACTCTTCCTGGAAGACTGGGGATGTTACGGCGACCGATAAACTCACCTTT.

As for this clone: The TCRdb protein comes from a much larger clone and disagrees with this DNA's translation at residue 20, likely due to a read error; the protein given here is derived from the DNA. A V gene of TRDV1 was called, but no J gene was assigned; the table calls TRDD3, which could not be checked here. The CDR3 covers 22 residues. The V gene's germline CDR1 is TSWWSYY and CDR2 QGS. The CDR3 coding sequence is TGTGCTCTTGGGGACCTCTACTTTTCGAGGCTGGGGGATTCCCTCAGTACCGATAAACCCATCTTT. Encoded protein: CALGDLYFSRLGDSLSTDKPIF.

Note on this clone: The protein in TCRdb stems from a much larger clone and differs at residue 6 from this DNA's translation, likely a read error; here the protein is translated from the DNA. The chain has TRDV2 and TRDJ1, with TRDD3 as a possible D gene (6 bases). The J gene, absent from TCRdb, was called here by matching the DNA to germline. V lost 0 bases and J lost 3, with 10 bases in between. Germline values: CDR1 GEAIGNYY, CDR2 EKD. This CDR3 is built from 14 residues. The CDR3 sequence is CACDTTGDADKLIF. The CDR3 DNA reads TGTGCCTGTGACACCACAGGGGATGCCGATAAACTCATCTTT.

Turning to this clone: This may stem from a read error, because a much larger clone lies one nucleotide away. Other nucleotide sequences in the sample specify the same CDR3. The chain couples TRDV1 to TRDJ1, with 8 bases aligning to TRDD3. No J gene was available from TCRdb, and it was assigned here by a germline match of the DNA. CDR3 length equals 21 residues. Germline assignment: CDR1 TSWWSYY and CDR2 QGS. The CDR3: CALGVPLGATFGGLATDKLIF. The CDR3 DNA sequence: TGTGCTCTCGGGGTACCCTTGGGGGCCACCTTTGGGGGATTAGCCACCGATAAACTCATCTTT.

Concerning this clone: Only one base separates this from a far larger clonotype, so it likely reflects a read error. Other DNA sequences in this specimen translate into the identical CDR3. This chain links TRDV1 with TRDJ1; a weak D match, TRDD3 (6 bases). The J gene was not available in TCRdb and was assigned here by matching the DNA to germline segments. CDR1 is TSWWSYY, CDR2 QGS, per germline. The CDR3 is 19 residues long. DNA for the CDR3: TGTGCTCTCGGGGAACTGGGAAAATGGTGGGCCTCCCGGGACGATAAACTCATCTTT. Protein product: CALGELGKWWASRDDKLIF.